This TCR beta chain was identified during a study of T cell responses to AZD1222 COVID-19 vaccine. The study's findings and limits: Spike-spanning, vaccine-associated CD4 TCRs were dominant at 160-218 and 743-854. Donors skewed white British and female; clonal diversity was possibly underestimated.

The length of the CDR3 is 16 residues. J was trimmed by 5 bases and V by 4 bases; bases with no gene match: 12. The V gene's germline CDR1 is SNHLY and CDR2 FYNNEI. The repertoire was sequenced with immunoSEQ multiplex PCR; TCRdb's copy has only in-frame clones and lacks some. The data show around 150,000 clones, 90% seen once. Regarding this clone: Its antigen remains unidentified.

This TCR was recovered from an adult in good health. The chain recombines TRBV2 with TRBJ1-2, with 8 bases lining up with TRBD1. The specimen comprised peripheral blood, sampled on day 0 of AZD1222 vaccination. This chain's CDR3 is CASSARQGAGDYGYTF. The DNA of the CDR3 is TGTGCCAGCAGTGCAAGGCAGGGGGCTGGGGATTATGGCTACACCTTC.